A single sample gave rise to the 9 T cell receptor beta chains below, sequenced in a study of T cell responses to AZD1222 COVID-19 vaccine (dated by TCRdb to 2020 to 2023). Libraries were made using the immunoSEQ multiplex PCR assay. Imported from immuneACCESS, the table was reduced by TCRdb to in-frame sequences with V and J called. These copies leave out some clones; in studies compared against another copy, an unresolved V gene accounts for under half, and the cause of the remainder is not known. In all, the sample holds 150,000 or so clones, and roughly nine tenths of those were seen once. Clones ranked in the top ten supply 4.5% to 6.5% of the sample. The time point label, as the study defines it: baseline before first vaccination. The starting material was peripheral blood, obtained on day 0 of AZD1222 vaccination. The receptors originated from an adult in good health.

CDR3 DNA sequence: TGTGCCAGTAGTAAAAAGACAGGGATGGACTATGGCTACACCTTC. Amino acid sequence: CASSKKTGMDYGYTF. V and J are TRBV19 and TRBJ1-2, with TRBD1 matching over 7 bases. V lost 4 bases and J lost 3; bases outside the gene matches: 8. Germline V gives CDR1 LNHDA, CDR2 SQIVND (reference sequence). The CDR3 has 15 amino acids.

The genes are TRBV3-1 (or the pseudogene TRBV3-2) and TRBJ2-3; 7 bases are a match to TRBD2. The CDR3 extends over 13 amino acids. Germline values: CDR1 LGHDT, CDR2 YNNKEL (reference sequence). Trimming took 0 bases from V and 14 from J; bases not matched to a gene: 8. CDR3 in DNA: TGTGCCAGCAGCCAAGATCACAGCGGGAAGGGGTATTTT. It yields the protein CASSQDHSGKGYF.

As DNA, the CDR3 is TGTGCCAGCCGGAGGTCACCAGGATACGAGCAGTACTTC. Protein product: CASRRSPGYEQYF. J is TRBJ2-7 and V is TRBV12-3 or TRBV12-4; tentatively, D is TRBD2 (5 bases). The CDR3 loop spans 13 amino acids. Between the trimmed V and J ends, which lost 8 bases and 4 bases, there was a span of 15 bases.

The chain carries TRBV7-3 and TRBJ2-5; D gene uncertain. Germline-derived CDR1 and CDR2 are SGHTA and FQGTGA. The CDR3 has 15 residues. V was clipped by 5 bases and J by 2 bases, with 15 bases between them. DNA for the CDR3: TGTGCCAGCAGCGAAGGGATCAGTAAGCAAGAGACCCAGTACTTC. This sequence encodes CASSEGISKQETQYF. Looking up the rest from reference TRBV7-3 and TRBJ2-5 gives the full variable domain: GAGVSQTPSNKVTEKGKYVELRCDPISGHTALYWYRQSLGQGPEFLIYFQGTGAADDSGLPNDRFFAVRPEGSVSTLKIQRTERGDSAVYLCASSEGISKQETQYFGPGTRLLVL.

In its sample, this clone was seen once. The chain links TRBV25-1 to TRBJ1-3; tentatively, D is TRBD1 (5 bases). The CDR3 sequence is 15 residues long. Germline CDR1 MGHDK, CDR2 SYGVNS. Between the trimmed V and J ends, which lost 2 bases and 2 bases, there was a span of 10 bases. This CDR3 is CASSETSGPGNTIYF. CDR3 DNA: TGTGCCAGCAGTGAAACGTCAGGGCCTGGAAACACCATATATTTT.

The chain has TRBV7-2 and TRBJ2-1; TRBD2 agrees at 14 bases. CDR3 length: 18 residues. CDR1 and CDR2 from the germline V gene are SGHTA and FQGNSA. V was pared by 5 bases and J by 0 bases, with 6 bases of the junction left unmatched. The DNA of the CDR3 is TGTGCCAGCAGCGGACCGACTAGCGGGAGGGCCTCCTACAATGAGCAGTTCTTC. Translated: CASSGPTSGRASYNEQFF.

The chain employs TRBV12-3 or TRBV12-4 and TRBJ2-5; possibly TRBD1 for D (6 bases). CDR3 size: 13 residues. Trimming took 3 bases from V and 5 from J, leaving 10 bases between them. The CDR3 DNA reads TGTGCCAGCAGTTTCCAGGGGCGGGAGACCCAGTACTTC. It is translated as CASSFQGRETQYF.

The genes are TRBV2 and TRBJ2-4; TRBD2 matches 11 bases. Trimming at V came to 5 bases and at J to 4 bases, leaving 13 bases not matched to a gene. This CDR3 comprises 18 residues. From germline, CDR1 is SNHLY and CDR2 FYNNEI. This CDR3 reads CASSLGLAESSLKNIQYF. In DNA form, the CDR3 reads TGTGCCAGCAGTCTGGGACTAGCGGAATCTTCTTTAAAAAACATTCAGTACTTC.

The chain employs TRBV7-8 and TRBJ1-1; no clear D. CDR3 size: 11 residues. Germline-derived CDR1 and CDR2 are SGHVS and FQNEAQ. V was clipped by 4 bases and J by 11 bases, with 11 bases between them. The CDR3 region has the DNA TGTGCCAGCAGCTCTCTCCGGGCGGCTTTCTTT. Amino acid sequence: CASSSLRAAFF.